The 14 T cell receptor beta chains listed next were all sequenced from one sample in a study of cytomegalovirus exposure and HLA in healthy donors. Vbeta (60) and Jbeta (13) primers were used in the PCR. Here immunoSEQ multiplex PCR was the method, and the copy in TCRdb shows in-frame clones only, minus some. Of 160,000 or so clones detected, about 86% appear once; the ten largest clones hold approximately 2%. The source material was PBMCs. The source of these receptors is a woman aged 18-29 years in good health and CMV-seronegative.

CDR3: CASSLGERTGGTGELFF. In DNA form, the CDR3 reads TGCGCCAGCAGCTTGGGGGAGCGGACAGGGGGCACCGGGGAGCTGTTTTTT. This rearrangement joins TRBV5-1 to TRBJ2-2, with 10 bases fitting TRBD1. This CDR3 region has 17 residues. V lost 0 bases, J lost 4 bases, and 6 bases stayed unmatched. Germline values: CDR1 SGHRS, CDR2 YFSETQ.

The rearrangement uses TRBV30 and TRBJ1-3, with a weak D call TRBD1 (6 bases). CDR3 size: 13 residues. Germline CDR1 reads GTSNPN; CDR2 reads SVGIG (reference sequence). Deletions cut 2 bases from V and 4 bases from J, with 9 bases between. CDR3: CAWSRDTGNTIYF. CDR3 DNA: TGTGCCTGGAGTCGGGACACCGGAAACACCATATATTTT.

The rearrangement links TRBV28 to TRBJ2-3; D possibly corresponds to TRBD2 (5 bases). The CDR3 covers 13 residues. Germline CDR1 is MDHEN and CDR2 is SYDVKM. V was clipped by 2 bases and J by 9 bases, with 12 bases between them. The chain's CDR3 is CASSLKSPGTQYF. CDR3 in DNA: TGTGCCAGCAGTTTAAAAAGCCCGGGGACGCAGTATTTT.

The chain carries TRBV5-1 and TRBJ2-6; TRBD1 matches 12 bases. Per the germline V gene, CDR1 is SGHRS and CDR2 is YFSETQ. This CDR3 is 16 amino acids long. The V and J ends lost 5 bases and 2 bases, in that order; junction bases with no gene match: 2. The CDR3 loop is CASRGTGGPGANVLTF. Here the CDR3 DNA reads TGCGCCAGCAGGGGGACAGGGGGCCCTGGGGCCAACGTCCTGACTTTC.

The V and J genes are TRBV4-2 and TRBJ2-1, with 7 nucleotides matching TRBD2. The germline gives CDR1 LGHNA, CDR2 YNFKEQ. Germline trimming cut 0 bases from V and 7 bases from J; bases unmatched to any gene: 12. The CDR3 loop spans 17 amino acids. DNA of the CDR3: TGTGCCAGCAGCCAAGAGGCTACGGGGGGACGCCTAAATGAGCAGTTCTTC. This sequence encodes CASSQEATGGRLNEQFF.

J is TRBJ2-5 and V is TRBV30; D gene unclear. Germline CDR1 is GTSNPN and CDR2 is SVGIG (reference sequence). This CDR3 region has 11 residues. The ends were cut back, 0 bases at V and 11 bases at J, with 10 bases in the middle. The CDR3 here is CAWSVATEQYF. CDR3 coding DNA: TGTGCCTGGAGTGTGGCGACGGAGCAGTACTTC.

CDR3 in DNA: TGCGCCAGCAGCTTGGAAAGCGGGGGGGCTTATTATACGCAGTATTTT. Its translation is CASSLESGGAYYTQYF. The genes are TRBV5-1 and TRBJ2-3; 10 nucleotides line up with TRBD2. Trimming removed 0 bases from V and 7 bases from J; junction bases left unmatched: 8. This CDR3 spans 16 amino acids. Germline CDR1 SGHRS, CDR2 YFSETQ.

The chain is built from TRBV7-2 and TRBJ2-5; 11 positions match TRBD2. J was trimmed by 5 bases and V by 4 bases; bases with no gene match: 6. CDR3 size: 15 residues. Germline CDR1 and CDR2: SGHTA and FQGNSA. The CDR3 loop reads CASSSSSGGRETQYF. The CDR3 DNA reads as TGTGCCAGCAGCTCCTCTAGCGGGGGGAGGGAGACCCAGTACTTC. Using reference TRBV7-2 and TRBJ2-5 for the parts outside the CDR3, the full variable domain is GAGVSQSPSNKVTEKGKDVELRCDPISGHTALYWYRQSLGQGLEFLIYFQGNSAPDKSGLPSDRFSAERTGGSVSTLTIQRTQQEDSAVYLCASSSSSGGRETQYFGPGTRLLVL.

The J gene is TRBJ1-6, the V gene TRBV6-1; tentatively, D is TRBD1 (5 bases). Germline V gene data show CDR1 as MNHNS and CDR2 as SASEGT. The V end lost 8 bases, the J end lost 7 bases, and 15 bases lay between the germline ends. The CDR3 extends over 14 amino acids. CDR3 in amino acids: CASGTSTVNSPLHF. CDR3 nucleotides: TGTGCCAGCGGGACTTCAACCGTAAATTCACCCCTCCACTTT.

This sequence joins TRBV5-1 and TRBJ2-1; D not resolved. Looked up from germline, CDR1 is SGHRS and CDR2 is YFSETQ. This CDR3 is 14 amino acids long. The V and J ends lost 2 bases and 7 bases respectively, with 13 bases between them. CDR3: CASSFGSILNEQFF. The CDR3, as DNA: TGCGCCAGCAGCTTCGGTAGTATTCTGAATGAGCAGTTCTTC.

This chain joins TRBV6-1 and TRBJ1-1; 7 nucleotides line up with TRBD1. CDR1 is MNHNS and CDR2 is SASEGT in the germline V gene. The CDR3 contains 14 residues. The junction had 10 bases not matched to a gene; V was cut back by 8 bases and J by 4 bases. CDR3 region: CASGHRGSGTEAFF. CDR3 in DNA: TGTGCCAGCGGACACAGGGGTTCGGGCACTGAAGCTTTCTTT.

The gene calls are TRBV5-1 and TRBJ1-4; D is unresolved. With 0 bases removed from V and 7 bases from J, the gap between germline ends came to 7 bases. The CDR3 extends over 13 amino acids. Germline CDR1 is SGHRS and CDR2 is YFSETQ. Written as DNA, the CDR3 is TGCGCCAGCAGCTTGGGAGGCGGTGAAAAACTGTTTTTT. Translated: CASSLGGGEKLFF. Supplemented by reference TRBV5-1 and TRBJ1-4, the full variable domain reads KAGVTQTPRYLIKTRGQQVTLSCSPISGHRSVSWYQQTPGQGLQFLFEYFSETQRNKGNFPGRFSGRQFSNSRSEMNVSTLELGDSALYLCASSLGGGEKLFFGSGTQLSVL.

J is TRBJ2-3 and V is TRBV30; a possible D gene is TRBD2 (5 bases). This CDR3 is built from 13 residues. Germline-derived CDR1 and CDR2 are GTSNPN and SVGIG (reference sequence). V dropped 4 bases and J dropped 4 bases, with 12 bases sitting between them. The CDR3: CAWTPGGPDTQYF. The CDR3 coding sequence is TGTGCCTGGACCCCGGGCGGGCCAGATACGCAGTATTTT.

The genes are TRBV19 and TRBJ2-2; D might be TRBD1 (6 bases). V shed 8 bases and J shed 5 bases, with 6 bases lying between them. In germline, CDR1 is LNHDA, CDR2 SQIVND (reference sequence). This CDR3 is 11 amino acids long. This CDR3 reads CASQGTGELFF. The CDR3 DNA reads TGTGCCAGTCAGGGGACCGGGGAGCTGTTTTTT. Full variable domain (outside the CDR3, taken from reference TRBV19 and TRBJ2-2): DGGITQSPKYLFRKEGQNVTLSCEQNLNHDAMYWYRQDPGQGLRLIYYSQIVNDFQKGDIAEGYSVSREKKESFPLTVTSAQKNPTAFYLCASQGTGELFFGEGSRLTVL.